The clone carrying this T cell receptor (beta chain) was detected a few times. Its antigen is as yet unknown. The source of the sample is a study of T-cell reconstitution after alpha-beta-depleted transplantation in children. Overall study results and limits: In some patients, recipient T cells and intrathymic progenitors surviving conditioning explained high day-60 diversity. By about two months after transplant, alpha-beta T cells reportedly arose from several hundred graft clones that had expanded. Most T-cell counts and diversity one year after the transplant came from T cells that were newly produced.

Library preparation (for TCRbeta) was performed with unique molecular identifiers. MiXCR, run by TCRdb on the PCR reads, gives a single entry per CDR3 protein. The sample holds about 1,000,000 distinct CDR3 sequences, about 29% seen once. Losses at the gene ends were 5 bases for V and 7 bases for J; bases not matched to a gene: 13. The CDR3 is 15 amino acids. In germline, CDR1 is DFQATT, CDR2 SNEGSKA (reference sequence). The clonotype was recovered from a boy under two years old who had a stem cell transplant for SCID, so the T cells may come from the graft donor. The input for sequencing was PBMCs, mostly from graft donor cells, taken 360 days after TCRalphabeta/CD19-depleted stem cell transplant. This chain connects TRBV20-1 to TRBJ2-1, with 8 bases aligning to TRBD1. The CDR3 loop reads CSADPGQANSNEQFF. Written as DNA, the CDR3 is TGCAGTGCTGACCCGGGACAGGCCAATTCGAATGAGCAGTTCTTC.